This T cell receptor beta chain emerged from a study of long-term antiretroviral therapy in people with HIV. Regarding this clone: Its antigen is not known.

In germline, CDR1 is LNHDA, CDR2 SQIVND (reference sequence). The CDR3 contains 13 residues. Trimming stripped 4 bases from V and 4 bases from J, with 10 bases between. General observations from the study: ART was followed by higher diversity that remained below transplant donor controls. Clones that had undergone expansion before ART prevailed in the repertoire throughout all time points.

They ran version v3.0 of the immunoSEQ assay at survey level. Target depth was 40,000-50,000 T-cell genomes per sample. The method was immunoSEQ multiplex PCR; TCRdb's version includes in-frame clones alone and lacks a portion of them. This sample has some 20,000 clones, with roughly 78% found just once. Treatment for every participant with HIV took place in the United States. The V gene is TRBV19, the J gene TRBJ1-1; D might be TRBD1 (5 bases). Sequences were derived from unsorted PBMCs, sampled at the start of antiretroviral therapy, before treatment. This receptor was identified in a woman aged 35 to 49 with HIV. The CDR3 DNA reads as TGTGCCAGTAGTACGACAGATCGCACTGAAGCTTTCTTT. This translates into CASSTTDRTEAFF.